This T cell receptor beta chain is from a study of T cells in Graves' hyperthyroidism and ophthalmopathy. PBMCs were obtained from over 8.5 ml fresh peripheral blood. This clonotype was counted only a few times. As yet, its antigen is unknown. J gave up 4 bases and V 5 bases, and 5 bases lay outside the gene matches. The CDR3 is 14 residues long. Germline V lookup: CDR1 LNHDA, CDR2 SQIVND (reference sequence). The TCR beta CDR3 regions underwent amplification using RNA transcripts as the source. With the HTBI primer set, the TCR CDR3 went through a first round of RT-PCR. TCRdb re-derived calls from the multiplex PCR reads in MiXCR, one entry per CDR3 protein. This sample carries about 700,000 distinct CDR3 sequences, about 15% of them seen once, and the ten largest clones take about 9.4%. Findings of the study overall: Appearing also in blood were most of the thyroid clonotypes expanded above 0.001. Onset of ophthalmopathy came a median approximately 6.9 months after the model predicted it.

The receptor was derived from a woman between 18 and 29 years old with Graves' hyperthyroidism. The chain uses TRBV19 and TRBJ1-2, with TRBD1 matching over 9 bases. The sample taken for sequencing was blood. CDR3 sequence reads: CASSYRGPVYGYTF. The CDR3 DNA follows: TGTGCCAGTAGTTACAGGGGGCCGGTCTATGGCTACACCTTC.